This record covers a single TCR beta chain. The entry originates in a study of blood T cell repertoires in COVID-19. Study information: Samples came from the United States, Italy and Spain, spanning acute and convalescent COVID-19.

Clones were read by immunoSEQ multiplex PCR, and TCRdb kept only the in-frame ones, dropping some. This table holds more than 9,500 clones, around 71% found once. Trimming at V came to 3 bases and at J to 3 bases, leaving 2 bases not matched to a gene. Germline V gene sequence: CDR1 KGHSH, CDR2 LQKENI. The CDR3 has 14 amino acids. Seattle-derived patients entered the study during active infection and were followed longitudinally. The chain uses TRBV18 and TRBJ2-5; TRBD1 matches at 9 bases. The clonotype originates from a man aged 55 to 70 with COVID-19, enrolled during active disease. The sample taken for sequencing was peripheral blood. CDR3 sequence: CASSPGTGKETQYF. The CDR3 region has the DNA TGTGCCAGCTCACCCGGGACAGGGAAAGAGACCCAGTACTTC.